Listed here are 19 T cell receptor beta chains from one sample, sequenced in a study of T-cell reconstitution after alpha-beta-depleted transplantation in children. Unique molecular identifiers were used to barcode this TCRbeta library. MiXCR, applied by TCRdb to the PCR reads, yields one record per CDR3 protein. The data contain around 400,000 distinct CDR3 sequences, approximately 10% of them singletons. Material: PBMCs from the stem cell graft donor, obtained from the stem cell graft. These receptors all come from a human donor who donated a stem cell graft to a child with acute myeloid leukemia.

This clonotype was found a few times. The chain joins TRBV12-3 or TRBV12-4 to TRBJ2-3, with D uncertain. CDR3 size: 15 residues. V dropped 4 bases and J dropped 7 bases, with 18 bases sitting between them. The CDR3 DNA reads as TGTGCCAGCAGTTCCTTCCGTTCCAAGAGGTATACGCAGTATTTT. It encodes CASSSFRSKRYTQYF.

This clonotype has only a few counts. This chain uses TRBV6-1 with TRBJ2-5; D perhaps matches TRBD2 (7 bases). V was pared by 7 bases and J by 4 bases, with 19 bases between. This CDR3 has 15 amino acids. CDR1 and CDR2 (germline): MNHNS, SASEGT. CDR3 sequence: CASKETGGRLETQYF. CDR3 DNA: TGTGCCAGCAAAGAAACGGGGGGCCGGTTAGAGACCCAGTACTTC.

The CDR3 sequence: CASSLSGGADYVGNEQFF. DNA for the CDR3: TGTGCCAGCAGCTTATCAGGCGGCGCCGATTACGTGGGCAATGAGCAGTTCTTC. The V call is TRBV7-3, the J call TRBJ2-1, with D uncertain. V lost 2 bases and J lost 6, with 23 bases in between. This CDR3 contains 18 residues. Germline-derived CDR1 and CDR2 are SGHTA and FQGTGA. Together with reference TRBV7-3 and TRBJ2-1, the CDR3 gives the full variable domain: GAGVSQTPSNKVTEKGKYVELRCDPISGHTALYWYRQSLGQGPEFLIYFQGTGAADDSGLPNDRFFAVRPEGSVSTLKIQRTERGDSAVYLCASSLSGGADYVGNEQFFGPGTRLTVL.

V and J are TRBV9 and TRBJ2-3, with D uncertain. CDR3 length equals 13 residues. CDR1 SGDLS and CDR2 YYNGEE come from the germline V gene. V gave up 0 bases and J gave up 2 bases, with 4 bases separating them. The CDR3 loop reads CASSVAVTDTQYF. The CDR3 DNA is TGTGCCAGCAGCGTAGCGGTCACAGATACGCAGTATTTT.

This chain links TRBV5-1 with TRBJ1-1; 9 positions agree with TRBD1. The CDR3 consists of 13 residues. Germline lookup yields CDR1 SGHRS and CDR2 YFSETQ. With V trimmed by 7 bases and J by 3 bases, 4 bases remained unmatched. As DNA, the CDR3 is TGCGCCAGCTGGACAGGGGAAGACACTGAAGCTTTCTTT. It yields the protein CASWTGEDTEAFF.

This chain joins TRBV12-5 and TRBJ2-3; 11 positions agree with TRBD1. After removal of 6 bases from V and 3 bases from J, the junction contained 8 bases not matched to a gene. The germline CDR1 and CDR2 sequences are LGHNT and FRNRAP. The length of the CDR3 is 16 residues. In nucleotides, the CDR3 is TGTGCTAGTGGCGACGAGGACAGGGGGCAAACAGATACGCAGTATTTT. Translating it yields CASGDEDRGQTDTQYF.

The CDR3, as DNA: TGTGCCAGCAGCCTGTCAGGAGCGAGCACAGATACGCAGTATTTT. Residues: CASSLSGASTDTQYF. The chain has TRBV12-3 or TRBV12-4 and TRBJ2-3, with D unclear. The CDR3 covers 15 residues. With 6 bases removed from V and 0 bases from J, the gap between germline ends came to 13 bases.

The J gene is TRBJ1-3, the V gene TRBV11-2, with D possibly TRBD1 on 6 matching bases. Trimming removed 5 bases from V and 2 bases from J, with 22 bases in between. Germline CDR1 reads SGHAT; CDR2 reads FQNNGV. The CDR3 spans 18 residues. This CDR3 is CASSHWGTGPNTGNTIYF. Written as DNA, the CDR3 is TGTGCCAGCAGCCACTGGGGTACAGGGCCAAACACTGGAAACACCATATATTTT.

The J gene is TRBJ2-1, the V gene TRBV12-3 or TRBV12-4; weak D call: TRBD1 (5 bases). CDR3 length: 14 residues. V gave up 1 base and J gave up 6 bases, with 10 bases separating them. CDR3 sequence reads: CASSLDRLGNEQFF. The CDR3 nucleotides read TGTGCCAGCAGTTTAGACAGGTTGGGCAATGAGCAGTTCTTC.

The chain is built from TRBV19 and TRBJ2-1; 7 nucleotides align to TRBD2. This CDR3 spans 15 amino acids. CDR1 is LNHDA, CDR2 SQIVND, per germline (reference sequence). J lost 5 bases, V lost 3 bases, and 7 bases had no gene match. For the CDR3, the DNA is TGTGCCAGTAGTATCAAGGGAGGGGAGAACAATGAGCAGTTCTTC. Its translation: CASSIKGGENNEQFF. Complete variable domain (other parts from reference TRBV19 and TRBJ2-1): DGGITQSPKYLFRKEGQNVTLSCEQNLNHDAMYWYRQDPGQGLRLIYYSQIVNDFQKGDIAEGYSVSREKKESFPLTVTSAQKNPTAFYLCASSIKGGENNEQFFGPGTRLTVL.

This clonotype turned up a few times. The chain couples TRBV30 to TRBJ1-1, with TRBD1 matching 7 bases. The CDR3 spans 15 residues. The junction had 9 bases not matched to a gene; V was cut back by 1 base and J by 4 bases. CDR1 and CDR2 from the germline V gene are GTSNPN and SVGIG (reference sequence). CDR3 in amino acids: CAWSGAATGVTEAFF. The DNA of the CDR3 is TGTGCCTGGAGTGGGGCTGCAACAGGGGTCACTGAAGCTTTCTTT. Combining the CDR3 with reference TRBV30 and TRBJ1-1 gives the whole variable domain SQTIHQWPATLVQPVGSPLSLECTVEGTSNPNLYWYRQAAGRGLQLLFYSVGIGQISSEVPQNLSASRPQDRQFILSSKKLLLSDSGFYLCAWSGAATGVTEAFFGQGTRLTVV.

This clonotype was observed a handful of times. Here the CDR3 DNA reads TGCAGTGCTAGGGTGGGCGGAAGCGGGGGGCCTAGGGCCAAAAACATTCAGTACTTC. Protein: CSARVGGSGGPRAKNIQYF. The gene calls are TRBV20-1 and TRBJ2-4; 9 positions agree with TRBD2. The junction had 16 bases not matched to a gene; V was cut back by 3 bases and J by 1 base. The germline CDR1 and CDR2 sequences are DFQATT and SNEGSKA (reference sequence). There are 19 residues in the CDR3.

In this sample, this clonotype turned up a few times. This chain uses TRBV7-2 with TRBJ2-6, with 9 bases aligning to TRBD2. The CDR3 runs 17 residues. The germline V gene encodes CDR1 SGHTA and CDR2 FQGNSA. The V gene end was trimmed by 5 bases and the J gene end by 1 base; junction bases not matched to a gene: 6. The CDR3, as DNA: TGTGCCAGCAGCACGCGGGGGGGCCTGTCTGGGGCCAACGTCCTGACTTTC. It is translated as CASSTRGGLSGANVLTF.

CDR3 DNA sequence: TGCAGCGTTGAAGATACGGGATACACCGGGGAGCTGTTTTTT. This codes for CSVEDTGYTGELFF. The J gene is TRBJ2-2, the V gene TRBV29-1; weak D call: TRBD2 (5 bases). Per germline, CDR1 SQVTM and CDR2 ANQGSEA. The CDR3 runs to 14 residues. V lost 0 bases to trimming and J lost 3 bases, with 8 bases between them.

This clonotype was seen a handful of times. The CDR3 nucleotides read TGCAGTGCTAGTAGCGCAGGGGGGGGCACTGAAGCTTTCTTT. As protein: CSASSAGGGTEAFF. The V and J genes are TRBV20-1 and TRBJ1-1; TRBD1 aligns across 7 bases. The CDR3 extends over 14 amino acids. CDR1 and CDR2 (germline): DFQATT, SNEGSKA (reference sequence). V shed 3 bases, J shed 4 bases, and the junction held 8 bases outside the gene matches.

This clonotype was counted a few times. The chain couples TRBV20-1 to TRBJ2-7; the match to TRBD1 covers 10 bases. In germline, CDR1 is DFQATT, CDR2 SNEGSKA (reference sequence). This CDR3 has 13 residues. V was pared by 4 bases and J by 4 bases, with 4 bases of the junction left unmatched. The CDR3: CSAKGQGGYEQYF. DNA for the CDR3: TGCAGTGCTAAAGGACAGGGGGGGTACGAGCAGTACTTC.

This sequence joins TRBV7-2 and TRBJ2-7, with D hard to call. This CDR3 is built from 13 residues. V lost 1 base to trimming and J lost 4 bases, with 8 bases between them. Germline V lookup: CDR1 SGHTA, CDR2 FQGNSA. For the CDR3, the DNA is TGTGCCAGCAGCTTAGGGGTGCGGTACGAGCAGTACGTC. As protein: CASSLGVRYEQYV.

This clonotype was found many times. The V call is TRBV20-1, the J call TRBJ2-5, with D possibly called TRBD1 or TRBD2 (5 bases each). Germline lookup yields CDR1 DFQATT and CDR2 SNEGSKA (reference sequence). The CDR3 runs 13 residues. V dropped 6 bases and J dropped 4 bases, with 15 bases sitting between them. In nucleotides, the CDR3 is TGCAGTGCAGGGACGGCCCAGGGAGAGACCCAGTACTTC. This gives the protein CSAGTAQGETQYF.

Only a few counts were recorded for this clonotype. This chain uses TRBV30 with TRBJ2-2; 8 bases are shared with TRBD2. The CDR3 spans 12 residues. V lost 8 bases and J lost 10; bases outside the gene matches: 9. Germline values: CDR1 GTSNPN, CDR2 SVGIG (reference sequence). The CDR3 loop reads CARKRGGQELFF. The CDR3, as DNA: TGTGCCCGAAAACGGGGGGGTCAGGAGCTGTTTTTT.